This TCR beta chain was identified in a study of blood T cell repertoires in COVID-19 (dated by TCRdb to the early 2020s). In the study overall: Samples from collaborators originated in the United States, Italy and Spain and spanned both the acute and convalescent phases of COVID-19. Subjects who had been exposed to COVID-19, were actively infected with it, or had recovered from it provided the deeply sampled blood TCRbeta repertoires that made up the dataset. The sample metadata nearly always contained a de-identified subject ID, COVID-19 status, age in years and sex. The material from the prospective study consisted of cDNA or gDNA derived from T cells, B-cell-depleted T cells, or PBMCs. HLA class I and class II types, where available, came from metadata supplied by the sample provider rather than from assay-based typing. The samples were drawn from the first 160 participants of the ongoing ImmuneRACE study and from about 1,200 subjects provided by 6 global collaborators. The repertoires were released in a freely available public database meant as a resource for research on the immune response to SARS-CoV-2. General findings and caveats noted by the study authors: The amount of clinical and demographic metadata varied by source and participant and was provided uncurated.

As concerns this clone: The antigen it binds to is not known. Base qualities are not at hand, and no much larger clone is one base apart.

The CDR3 spans 13 residues, from the cysteine through the phenylalanine. Only the CDR3 part of the read is kept: 39 bases, read in frame from the first base. V is trimmed back by 8 bases and J by 6 bases, and the junction contains 3 bases that no gene match accounts for. From a lookup of the germline V gene, CDR1 and CDR2 are KGHDR and SFDVKD. The immunoSEQ Assay, a bias-controlled multiplex PCR, was used to amplify TCRbeta CDR3 regions from genomic DNA. The published analysis was carried out like this. Nucleated cell counts per sample were estimated from amplification of reference gene primers within the assay. To quantify the absolute abundance of each unique TCRbeta CDR3 rearrangement, sequence reads were collapsed and filtered. Productive Simpson clonality was computed per sample as the square root of Simpson's diversity index over productive rearrangements. Sourced from immuneACCESS, this table was stored by TCRdb with only in-frame sequences that have V and J called. A share of the clones is absent; for the studies checked, an unresolved V gene accounts for under half, and the remainder has no known explanation. V and J calls and clone size are as listed in that table; D and trimming were resolved from the DNA. For this sample there are about 80,000 clones; 70% to 90% appear just once. The ten largest clones add up to 5.5% to 7.5% of the sample.

Whole blood was collected in K2EDTA tubes by collaborating institutions according to the institutions' own protocols. For TCRbeta analysis, collaborators shipped samples as frozen whole blood, isolated PBMCs, or DNA extracted from either of those sample types. The sequence came from a woman of 80 years or more with acute or convalescent COVID-19. This receptor chain uses TRBV24-1 and TRBJ2-2, with 9 bases aligning to TRBD1. Sequenced: peripheral blood. The CDR3 sequence is CATKQGASGELFF. The DNA sequence follows: TGTGCCACCAAACAGGGGGCCTCCGGGGAGCTGTTTTTT.